One and the same sample provided the 21 T cell receptor beta chains below, sequenced in a study of blood T cell repertoires in COVID-19. Clones were read by immunoSEQ multiplex PCR, and TCRdb kept only the in-frame ones, dropping some. The sample includes 90,000 or so clones, more than 70% of them seen just once. Sequencing input: peripheral blood. The origin of the receptors is a human donor in a cohort sampled during active COVID-19.

The sample holds one count of this clone. V usage is TRBV18 and J usage is TRBJ2-3; 13 nucleotides agree with TRBD2. The V gene's germline CDR1 is KGHSH and CDR2 LQKENI. The V and J ends lost 5 bases and 4 bases, in that order; junction bases with no gene match: 3. The CDR3 has 15 residues. CDR3 nucleotides: TGTGCCAGCTCATCTACTAGCGGGGGGGCAGATACGCAGTATTTT. It translates to CASSSTSGGADTQYF.

The chain joins TRBV30 to TRBJ2-5, with TRBD2 matching over 14 bases. This CDR3 region has 15 residues. The germline V gene has CDR1 GTSNPN and CDR2 SVGIG (reference sequence). V lost 1 base and J lost 7; bases outside the gene matches: 5. The CDR3 sequence: CAWSGGTSGSGTQYF. DNA for the CDR3: TGTGCCTGGAGTGGCGGGACTAGCGGGAGCGGGACCCAGTACTTC.

This clone was seen a few times. The chain is built from TRBV12-5 and TRBJ2-3; TRBD1 matches 8 bases. V was pared by 4 bases and J by 0 bases, with 3 bases of the junction left unmatched. CDR1 and CDR2 from the germline V gene are LGHNT and FRNRAP. The CDR3 consists of 15 residues. The DNA of the CDR3 is TGTGCTAGTGGTTGGGGGACAGGAAGCACAGATACGCAGTATTTT. Protein sequence: CASGWGTGSTDTQYF.

In its sample, this clone was seen once. V gene TRBV9 combines with J gene TRBJ2-1; 10 bases line up with TRBD2. With 4 bases clipped from V and 4 bases from J, the junction kept 8 bases outside the gene matches. CDR1 SGDLS and CDR2 YYNGEE come from the germline V gene. The CDR3 covers 16 residues. The CDR3 DNA sequence: TGTGCCAGCAGCCCAGGGGGGACTAGCGCATACAATGAGCAGTTCTTC. Its protein is CASSPGGTSAYNEQFF. The whole variable domain, remainder taken from reference TRBV9 and TRBJ2-1, is DSGVTQTPKHLITATGQRVTLRCSPRSGDLSVYWYQQSLDQGLQFLIQYYNGEERAKGNILERFSAQQFPDLHSELNLSSLELGDSALYFCASSPGGTSAYNEQFFGPGTRLTVL.

The chain joins TRBV7-2 to TRBJ2-5; no clear D. The CDR3 is made up of 14 amino acids. The germline gives CDR1 SGHTA, CDR2 FQGNSA. V was cut by 0 bases and J by 5 bases, with 10 bases left in between. CDR3 amino acids: CASSLAYAKETQYF. Written as DNA, the CDR3 is TGTGCCAGCAGCTTAGCCTACGCCAAGGAGACCCAGTACTTC.

The chain employs TRBV2 and TRBJ1-1, with TRBD1 matching over 8 bases. Trimming at V came to 2 bases and at J to 5 bases, leaving 7 bases not matched to a gene. The germline CDR1 and CDR2 sequences are SNHLY and FYNNEI. The CDR3 is 15 amino acids. CDR3 DNA sequence: TGTGCCAGCAGTGAATTAGGACAGGGTGGGACTGAAGCTTTCTTT. Its translation is CASSELGQGGTEAFF. Full variable domain (outside the CDR3, taken from reference TRBV2 and TRBJ1-1): EPEVTQTPSHQVTQMGQEVILRCVPISNHLYFYWYRQILGQKVEFLVSFYNNEISEKSEIFDDQFSVERPDGSNFTLKIRSTKLEDSAMYFCASSELGQGGTEAFFGQGTRLTVV.

As DNA, the CDR3 is TGTGCCAGCAGCGTCGACCAGGCCAATGAGCAGTTCTTC. Encoded protein: CASSVDQANEQFF. The chain carries TRBV5-4 and TRBJ2-1; D unclear. Trimming removed 4 bases at V and 6 bases at J, with 11 bases between. Germline assignment: CDR1 SGHNT and CDR2 YYREEE (reference sequence). This CDR3 has 13 residues.

This chain uses TRBV6-5 with TRBJ1-5, with no clear D. V lost 4 bases, J lost 0 bases, and 10 bases lay in between. The CDR3 extends over 15 amino acids. The germline gives CDR1 MNHEY, CDR2 SVGAGI. The CDR3: CASSSTPYSNQPQHF. In DNA, the CDR3 is TGTGCCAGCAGTTCGACACCCTATAGCAATCAGCCCCAGCATTTT.

The V call is TRBV5-1, the J call TRBJ1-4; 10 nucleotides agree with TRBD1. V was pared by 4 bases and J by 0 bases, with 3 bases of the junction left unmatched. This CDR3 spans 16 amino acids. Germline-derived CDR1 and CDR2 are SGHRS and YFSETQ. CDR3 protein: CASSVTGGATNEKLFF. The CDR3 DNA sequence: TGCGCCAGCAGCGTGACAGGGGGCGCAACTAATGAAAAACTGTTTTTT.

The chain has TRBV11-2 and TRBJ2-5; 8 bases align to TRBD2. The CDR3 has 15 amino acids. Germline CDR1 is SGHAT and CDR2 is FQNNGV. The V and J ends lost 4 bases and 3 bases, in that order; junction bases with no gene match: 7. CDR3 nucleotides: TGTGCCAGCAGCTGGGCGAAGACTAGCGAAGAGACCCAGTACTTC. It codes for CASSWAKTSEETQYF.

This clone has more than one count but fewer than ten. This chain joins TRBV18 and TRBJ2-7; 8 bases line up with TRBD1. J was trimmed by 2 bases and V by 4 bases; bases with no gene match: 7. Germline V lookup: CDR1 KGHSH, CDR2 LQKENI. This CDR3 contains 15 residues. In DNA, the CDR3 is TGTGCCAGCTCACTAGGGACAGGTTTGACCTACGAGCAGTACTTC. It encodes CASSLGTGLTYEQYF.

This clone was found once. The chain uses TRBV28 and TRBJ2-2; D is possibly TRBD2 (6 bases). Per the germline V gene, CDR1 is MDHEN and CDR2 is SYDVKM. This CDR3 is 15 amino acids long. The ends were cut back, 2 bases at V and 4 bases at J, with 11 bases in the middle. CDR3 sequence (DNA): TGTGCCAGCAGTTTAGGGGGGTGGGCCACCGGGGAGCTGTTTTTT. Amino acid sequence: CASSLGGWATGELFF.

The rearrangement joins TRBV5-6 to TRBJ2-1; 8 positions agree with TRBD1. The germline gives CDR1 SGHDT, CDR2 YYEEEE. The junction had 15 bases not matched to a gene; V was cut back by 6 bases and J by 7 bases. This CDR3 comprises 16 residues. The CDR3 loop reads CASTQRRGRIGNEQFF. CDR3 nucleotides: TGTGCCAGCACCCAACGCAGGGGGCGGATCGGAAATGAGCAGTTCTTC.

The chain has TRBV27 and TRBJ2-7; 13 bases are shared with TRBD2. CDR1 MNHEY and CDR2 SMNVEV come from the germline V gene (reference sequence). The CDR3 is 15 amino acids. V lost 4 bases, J lost 3 bases, and 3 bases stayed unmatched. The CDR3 region has the DNA TGTGCCAGCAGTTACGGGACTAGCGGGAACTACGAGCAGTACTTC. Residues: CASSYGTSGNYEQYF.

The genes are TRBV28 and TRBJ2-5; D may be TRBD1 (6 bases). The germline gives CDR1 MDHEN, CDR2 SYDVKM. V was trimmed by 6 bases and J by 1 base, leaving 15 bases between them. The CDR3 has 15 residues. The CDR3: CASSSYHRAQETQYF. The CDR3 DNA follows: TGTGCCAGCAGCTCATACCACAGGGCCCAAGAGACCCAGTACTTC.

This rearrangement joins TRBV24-1 to TRBJ2-3, with D possibly being TRBD2 (5 bases). V was pared by 0 bases and J by 1 base, with 7 bases between. Germline CDR1 and CDR2: KGHDR and SFDVKD. The CDR3 is 15 residues long. CDR3 loop: CATSDLDGGTDTQYF. The CDR3 DNA is TGTGCCACCAGTGATTTGGACGGGGGCACAGATACGCAGTATTTT.

The V gene is TRBV18, the J gene TRBJ2-1; 13 nucleotides match TRBD2. The length of the CDR3 is 16 residues. The germline CDR1 and CDR2 sequences are KGHSH and LQKENI. Trimming at V came to 3 bases and at J to 4 bases, leaving 3 bases not matched to a gene. The CDR3: CASSPGLAGEYNEQFF. The CDR3 DNA reads as TGTGCCAGCTCACCCGGACTAGCGGGGGAATACAATGAGCAGTTCTTC.

This clone showed up just once. The chain combines TRBV5-1 with TRBJ1-2; D is unclear. The CDR3 length is 13 residues. In germline, CDR1 is SGHRS, CDR2 YFSETQ. V was shortened by 2 bases and J by 3 bases, with 8 bases between the two germline ends. The CDR3 spells CASSFALDYGYTF. The CDR3 nucleotides read TGCGCCAGCAGCTTCGCCTTAGACTATGGCTACACCTTC. Full variable domain (remainder filled in from reference TRBV5-1 and TRBJ1-2): KAGVTQTPRYLIKTRGQQVTLSCSPISGHRSVSWYQQTPGQGLQFLFEYFSETQRNKGNFPGRFSGRQFSNSRSEMNVSTLELGDSALYLCASSFALDYGYTFGSGTRLTVV.

V gene TRBV6-5 combines with J gene TRBJ1-4; the match to TRBD1 covers 8 bases. Germline V gives CDR1 MNHEY, CDR2 SVGAGI. V shed 5 bases and J 12 bases; nucleotides not matched to a gene: 11. This CDR3 contains 14 residues. In DNA, the CDR3 is TGTGCCAGCAGTATGACAGGGGTGAATAGCGAACTGTTTTTT. Translated: CASSMTGVNSELFF.

This clone was seen just once. J is TRBJ1-4 and V is TRBV12-3 or TRBV12-4, with unresolved D. This CDR3 region has 12 residues. Trimming took 6 bases from V and 1 from J, leaving 3 bases between them. The CDR3 DNA reads TGTGCCAGCAGCCTAACTAATGAAAAACTGTTTTTT. Its translation is CASSLTNEKLFF.

This clone was seen only once. V is TRBV7-8 and J is TRBJ2-1, with D tentatively TRBD2 (6 bases). CDR1 SGHVS and CDR2 FQNEAQ come from the germline V gene. The CDR3 totals 16 residues. Trimming stripped 1 base from V and 1 base from J, with 11 bases between. CDR3: CASSLGRDRSYNEQFF. Written as DNA, the CDR3 is TGTGCCAGCAGCTTAGGGCGGGACCGATCCTACAATGAGCAGTTCTTC.